The 3 T cell receptor beta chains below were found in one sample sequenced in a study of blood T cell repertoires in COVID-19. The table came from immunoSEQ multiplex PCR; TCRdb's copy has only in-frame clones and leaves some out. In the table there are over 250,000 clones, around nine tenths of which are singletons. The sequenced sample was peripheral blood. The receptors originated from a man aged 35 to 55 who had recovered from COVID-19.

Only a few counts were recorded for this clone. CDR3 DNA: TGTGCCAGCAGCCCGGGGGGGGATGGCTACACCTTC. Protein sequence: CASSPGGDGYTF. The V and J genes are TRBV4-2 and TRBJ1-2, with a weak D call TRBD1 (5 bases). The CDR3 sequence is 12 residues long. Trimming removed 4 bases at V and 6 bases at J, with 9 bases between. Germline CDR1 LGHNA, CDR2 YNFKEQ.

The chain carries TRBV5-1 and TRBJ2-5, with 10 bases matching TRBD2. Germline lookup yields CDR1 SGHRS and CDR2 YFSETQ. The junction had 2 bases not matched to a gene; V was cut back by 2 bases and J by 1 base. The CDR3 runs to 15 residues. Here the CDR3 DNA reads TGCGCCAGCAGCTTTAGCGGGGGGTCCCAAGAGACCCAGTACTTC. This translates into CASSFSGGSQETQYF.

The chain carries TRBV18 and TRBJ2-1, with D perhaps TRBD2 (5 bases). V dropped 2 bases and J dropped 10 bases, with 12 bases sitting between them. CDR3 size: 13 residues. Looked up from germline, CDR1 is KGHSH and CDR2 is LQKENI. The CDR3 protein is CASSPGFGGEQFF. The DNA of the CDR3 is TGTGCCAGCTCACCAGGCTTCGGAGGCGAGCAGTTCTTC.